One and the same sample provided the 31 T cell receptor beta chains below, sequenced in a study of blood T cell repertoires in COVID-19. Method: immunoSEQ multiplex PCR; TCRdb's copy keeps in-frame clones and lacks some. The sample includes a few hundred thousand clones, 70% to 90% of them seen just once. Material: peripheral blood. The receptors here all came from a woman of 80 years or more with acute or convalescent COVID-19.

The chain is built from TRBV18 and TRBJ1-2; tentatively, D is TRBD1 (6 bases). This CDR3 region has 14 residues. Germline V CDR1 and CDR2: KGHSH, LQKENI. Deletions cut 2 bases from V and 0 bases from J, with 7 bases between. The chain's CDR3 is CASSPDRTNYGYTF. The CDR3 DNA follows: TGTGCCAGCTCACCAGACAGGACTAACTATGGCTACACCTTC. The full variable domain, with the rest looked up from reference TRBV18 and TRBJ1-2, is NAGVMQNPRHLVRRRGQEARLRCSPMKGHSHVYWYRQLPEEGLKFMVYLQKENIIDESGMPKERFSAEFPKEGPSILRIQQVVRGDSAAYFCASSPDRTNYGYTFGSGTRLTVV.

V and J are TRBV6-1 and TRBJ1-2; TRBD1 matches at 8 bases. CDR1 and CDR2 from the germline V gene are MNHNS and SASEGT. Germline trimming cut 2 bases from V and 7 bases from J; bases unmatched to any gene: 9. The CDR3 runs to 15 residues. Here the CDR3 reads CASSELSGQVTGYTF. The DNA for the CDR3 is TGTGCCAGCAGTGAACTTTCGGGACAGGTTACTGGCTACACCTTC.

The chain joins TRBV7-8 to TRBJ1-5; unclear D gene. Trimming stripped 4 bases from V and 6 bases from J, with 16 bases between. This CDR3 contains 15 residues. Per the germline V gene, CDR1 is SGHVS and CDR2 is FQNEAQ. The CDR3 coding sequence is TGTGCCAGCAGCTCCACGGGGAGTGCGCCTCAGCCCCAGCATTTT. This translates into CASSSTGSAPQPQHF.

The chain recombines TRBV7-6 with TRBJ1-5; D is possibly TRBD1 (5 bases). V was shortened by 5 bases and J by 7 bases, with 12 bases between the two germline ends. This CDR3 has 13 residues. Germline CDR1 is SGHVS and CDR2 is FNYEAQ. Here the CDR3 reads CASSRGTGQPQHF. The DNA for the CDR3 is TGTGCCAGCAGCCGGGGGACCGGGCAGCCCCAGCATTTT.

This chain joins TRBV3-1 (or the pseudogene TRBV3-2) and TRBJ1-6, with D uncertain. V shed 0 bases and J shed 14 bases, with 20 bases lying between them. The CDR3 length is 16 residues. From germline, CDR1 is LGHDT and CDR2 YNNKEL (reference sequence). The CDR3 here is CASSQEVGKACLTLHF. Here the CDR3 DNA reads TGTGCCAGCAGCCAAGAGGTCGGGAAGGCCTGCCTGACCCTCCACTTT.

The gene calls are TRBV4-1 and TRBJ2-3; D ambiguous. CDR1 MGHRA and CDR2 YSYEKL come from the germline V gene. V was pared by 8 bases and J by 13 bases, with 19 bases between. The CDR3 length is 12 residues. The CDR3 region is CASGRRANLKYF. CDR3 bases: TGCGCCAGCGGCCGCCGCGCTAACCTGAAGTATTTT.

The chain has TRBV7-9 and TRBJ1-6, with a tentative D call TRBD1 (6 bases). This CDR3 comprises 14 residues. Per germline, CDR1 SEHNR and CDR2 FQNEAQ (reference sequence). The V gene lost 1 base and the J gene lost 6 bases, with 7 bases spanning the gap. This CDR3 reads CASSLVGGNSPLHF. The CDR3 nucleotides read TGTGCCAGCAGCTTAGTAGGGGGTAATTCACCCCTCCACTTT.

The chain employs TRBV5-6 and TRBJ1-5, with 8 bases that match TRBD1. The junction had 6 bases not matched to a gene; V was cut back by 4 bases and J by 9 bases. CDR3 length: 13 residues. In germline, CDR1 is SGHDT, CDR2 YYEEEE. CDR3 amino acids: CASSTGQARPQHF. Written as DNA, the CDR3 is TGTGCCAGCAGCACGGGACAGGCCCGGCCCCAGCATTTT.

The chain has TRBV5-5 and TRBJ2-2, with TRBD2 matching over 10 bases. There are 16 residues in the CDR3. Trimming removed 5 bases from V and 3 bases from J; junction bases left unmatched: 7. Germline V CDR1 and CDR2: SGHKS, YYEKEE (reference sequence). CDR3: CASRVRLAGDTGELFF. In DNA, the CDR3 is TGTGCCAGCAGGGTGCGGCTAGCGGGAGACACCGGGGAGCTGTTTTTT. Together with reference TRBV5-5 and TRBJ2-2, the CDR3 gives the full variable domain: DAGVTQSPTHLIKTRGQQVTLRCSPISGHKSVSWYQQVLGQGPQFIFQYYEKEERGRGNFPDRFSARQFPNYSSELNVNALLLGDSALYLCASRVRLAGDTGELFFGEGSRLTVL.

This chain links TRBV5-4 with TRBJ1-4; D possibly corresponds to TRBD1 (6 bases). Deletions cut 4 bases from V and 8 bases from J, with 24 bases between. Germline V gene lookup returns CDR1 SGHNT and CDR2 YYREEE (reference sequence). This CDR3 is 17 amino acids long. The CDR3 nucleotides are TGTGCCAGCAGCAAGACGGCTGGGGGGGCGTCGTTGGAAAAACTGTTTTTT. Protein: CASSKTAGGASLEKLFF.

Of note for this clone: One junction end does not reproduce the germline sequence, and a read error may be involved. J is TRBJ2-3 and V is TRBV27, with 10 bases fitting TRBD1. The CDR3 loop spans 13 amino acids. The germline gives CDR1 MNHEY, CDR2 SMNVEV (reference sequence). CDR3 region: CASSLGTGDRQYF. The CDR3 nucleotides read TGTGCCAGCAGTTTAGGGACAGGGGATAGGCAGTATTTT.

The CDR3 loop is CASSRDRTFYEQYF. Written as DNA, the CDR3 is TGTGCCAGCAGCAGAGACAGGACCTTCTACGAGCAGTACTTC. The chain combines TRBV3-1 (or the pseudogene TRBV3-2) with TRBJ2-7; D is perhaps TRBD1 (6 bases). V was pared by 5 bases and J by 3 bases, with 14 bases between. There are 14 residues in the CDR3. Germline-derived CDR1 and CDR2 are LGHDT and YNNKEL (reference sequence).

The chain has TRBV28 and TRBJ2-7; TRBD2 is a possible D gene (5 bases). The CDR3 length is 15 residues. The V end was cut by 3 bases, the J end by 0 bases, with 12 bases between. Germline CDR1 reads MDHEN; CDR2 reads SYDVKM. In DNA form, the CDR3 reads TGTGCCAGCAGTTTGGCGGGTATAGGCTCCTACGAGCAGTACTTC. Translating gives CASSLAGIGSYEQYF.

This rearrangement joins TRBV18 to TRBJ1-3, with 7 bases aligning to TRBD1. This CDR3 is 14 amino acids long. Germline CDR1 and CDR2: KGHSH and LQKENI. Trimming removed 3 bases from V and 7 bases from J; junction bases left unmatched: 6. This chain's CDR3 is CASSPGQDVNTIYF. The CDR3 DNA is TGTGCCAGCTCACCTGGACAGGATGTCAACACCATATATTTT.

The V and J genes are TRBV6-1 and TRBJ1-2; D is unresolved. Per germline, CDR1 MNHNS and CDR2 SASEGT. Trimming stripped 6 bases from V and 6 bases from J, with 11 bases between. The CDR3 contains 12 residues. For the CDR3, the DNA is TGTGCCAGCAGGGACGGGAAGGATGGCTACACCTTC. It encodes CASRDGKDGYTF.

J is TRBJ1-5 and V is TRBV19, with TRBD1 matching 9 bases. The germline V gene has CDR1 LNHDA and CDR2 SQIVND (reference sequence). This CDR3 region has 14 residues. J gave up 7 bases and V 4 bases, and 5 bases lay outside the gene matches. DNA of the CDR3: TGTGCCAGTAGTAACACAGGGGGCGGACAGCCCCAGCATTTT. Protein sequence: CASSNTGGGQPQHF.

The chain has TRBV7-9 and TRBJ1-4; maybe TRBD1 (5 bases). CDR1 is SEHNR, CDR2 FQNEAQ, per germline (reference sequence). V was cut by 1 base and J by 8 bases, with 14 bases left in between. The CDR3 totals 15 residues. CDR3 nucleotides: TGTGCCAGCAGCTTAGACCCAAGGGAGGGGGAAAAACTGTTTTTT. Residues: CASSLDPREGEKLFF.

Only one count was recorded for this clone. V gene TRBV6-6 combines with J gene TRBJ1-4; 7 nucleotides align to TRBD1. Germline loops: CDR1 MNHNY, CDR2 SVGAGI (reference sequence). The CDR3 has 13 amino acids. Trimming took 7 bases from V and 8 from J; bases not matched to a gene: 7. CDR3 DNA: TGTGCCAGCACCCTACAGGGGATCGAAAAACTGTTTTTT. It yields the protein CASTLQGIEKLFF.

The V gene is TRBV7-8, the J gene TRBJ2-1; D is possibly TRBD2 (5 bases). CDR1 is SGHVS, CDR2 FQNEAQ, per germline. The CDR3 runs 15 residues. V lost 4 bases and J 0 bases, leaving 10 bases between the germline ends. The CDR3 DNA reads as TGTGCCAGCAGCTCGAGGGTCGGCTCCTACAATGAGCAGTTCTTC. Residues: CASSSRVGSYNEQFF.

This clone showed up just a few times. The chain uses TRBV10-2 and TRBJ2-7; D call uncertain. CDR1 is WSHSY and CDR2 is SAAADI in the germline V gene. V lost 6 bases, J lost 2 bases, and 14 bases lay in between. The CDR3 length is 14 residues. This CDR3 reads CASSPGLIPYEQYF. CDR3 coding DNA: TGCGCCAGCAGCCCGGGTCTTATCCCCTACGAGCAGTACTTC.

The chain joins TRBV3-1 (or the pseudogene TRBV3-2) to TRBJ1-6; 7 bases line up with TRBD1. Germline V gene sequence: CDR1 LGHDT, CDR2 YNNKEL (reference sequence). J was trimmed by 10 bases and V by 1 base; bases with no gene match: 7. The CDR3 extends over 15 amino acids. As DNA, the CDR3 is TGTGCCAGCAGCCAAGCCACAGGGGCAAGCTCACCCCTCCACTTT. Its translation is CASSQATGASSPLHF.

This clone was recorded a few times. J is TRBJ1-2 and V is TRBV18; the D is unclear. The CDR3 contains 15 residues. The ends were cut back, 3 bases at V and 8 bases at J, with 19 bases in the middle. Germline V gene data show CDR1 as KGHSH and CDR2 as LQKENI. The CDR3 sequence: CASSPPLDTREGYTF. The CDR3 DNA reads as TGTGCCAGCTCACCGCCCCTTGACACCCGGGAAGGCTACACCTTC.

This sequence joins TRBV7-8 and TRBJ1-4; 9 positions match TRBD1. The CDR3 is made up of 15 amino acids. Germline V CDR1 and CDR2: SGHVS, FQNEAQ. The junction had 5 bases not matched to a gene; V was cut back by 5 bases and J by 4 bases. CDR3 in DNA: TGTGCCAGCAGCCGCCGGGACAGGGTTAATGAAAAACTGTTTTTT. Translated: CASSRRDRVNEKLFF.

This chain links TRBV6-5 with TRBJ2-1; TRBD2 might be the D (6 bases). This CDR3 has 15 amino acids. The germline CDR1 and CDR2 sequences are MNHEY and SVGAGI. The ends were cut back, 6 bases at V and 8 bases at J, with 20 bases in the middle. For the CDR3, the DNA is TGTGCCAGCAGATTTGGGGGGAGTCGTGTCGATGAGCAGTTCTTC. Translation gives CASRFGGSRVDEQFF.

The rearrangement joins TRBV10-3 to TRBJ1-1; D is perhaps TRBD1 (5 bases). Trimming cost V 0 bases and J 1 base, with 15 bases left between them. The CDR3 has 17 amino acids. From germline, CDR1 is ENHRY and CDR2 SYGVKD. Here the CDR3 DNA reads TGTGCCATCAGTGAGTCGAGTTCAGGGAGGGGGAACACTGAAGCTTTCTTT. This encodes CAISESSSGRGNTEAFF.

This clone was observed a few times. This chain connects TRBV11-2 to TRBJ2-1; D unclear. The CDR3 runs 13 residues. CDR1 SGHAT and CDR2 FQNNGV come from the germline V gene. Trimming took 1 base from V and 10 from J, leaving 11 bases between them. CDR3: CASSLAVDREQFF. For the CDR3, the DNA is TGTGCCAGCAGCTTAGCGGTAGATCGCGAGCAGTTCTTC. Looking up the rest from reference TRBV11-2 and TRBJ2-1 gives the full variable domain: EAGVAQSPRYKIIEKRQSVAFWCNPISGHATLYWYQQILGQGPKLLIQFQNNGVVDDSQLPKDRFSAERLKGVDSTLKIQPAKLEDSAVYLCASSLAVDREQFFGPGTRLTVL.

J is TRBJ1-2 and V is TRBV19; TRBD1 is a possible D gene (6 bases). The CDR3 extends over 12 amino acids. Germline CDR1 reads LNHDA; CDR2 reads SQIVND (reference sequence). V was shortened by 11 bases and J by 5 bases, with 15 bases between the two germline ends. The CDR3 protein is CASQEGGYGYTF. CDR3 coding DNA: TGTGCCTCTCAAGAGGGGGGGTATGGCTACACCTTC.

The chain recombines TRBV14 with TRBJ1-3; unclear D gene. The germline V gene has CDR1 SGHDN and CDR2 FVKESK. V gave up 0 bases and J gave up 0 bases, with 9 bases separating them. This CDR3 is built from 16 residues. CDR3 nucleotides: TGTGCCAGCAGCCAAGATCTATACGCCTCTGGAAACACCATATATTTT. The encoded protein is CASSQDLYASGNTIYF. The variable domain in full, with the rest retrieved from reference TRBV14 and TRBJ1-3, is EAGVTQFPSHSVIEKGQTVTLRCDPISGHDNLYWYRRVMGKEIKFLLHFVKESKQDESGMPNNRFLAERTGGTYSTLKVQPAELEDSGVYFCASSQDLYASGNTIYFGEGSWLTVV.

CDR3 sequence (DNA): TGTGCCAGCAGCCCCCGACTAGCGGGGGTCACAGATACGCAGTATTTT. Translation gives CASSPRLAGVTDTQYF. The rearrangement joins TRBV5-8 to TRBJ2-3, with 12 positions matching TRBD2. This CDR3 is 16 amino acids long. Germline lookup yields CDR1 SGHTS and CDR2 YDEGEE. The V segment lost 4 bases and the J segment 2 bases; nucleotides outside the gene matches: 5.

This chain joins TRBV10-3 and TRBJ1-1; D is ambiguous. Germline-derived CDR1 and CDR2 are ENHRY and SYGVKD. The V end was cut by 0 bases, the J end by 4 bases, with 9 bases between. CDR3 size: 14 residues. The CDR3 loop is CAISESRVSTEAFF. The CDR3 DNA sequence: TGTGCCATCAGTGAGTCGAGGGTTAGCACTGAAGCTTTCTTT.

V usage is TRBV18 and J usage is TRBJ2-1; 9 bases map to TRBD2. The J segment lost 6 bases and the V segment lost 3 bases, leaving 9 bases of the junction unmatched. Looked up from germline, CDR1 is KGHSH and CDR2 is LQKENI. There are 16 residues in the CDR3. This CDR3 is CASSPLIAGATNEQFF. CDR3 coding DNA: TGTGCCAGCTCACCCTTAATAGCGGGGGCCACCAATGAGCAGTTCTTC.